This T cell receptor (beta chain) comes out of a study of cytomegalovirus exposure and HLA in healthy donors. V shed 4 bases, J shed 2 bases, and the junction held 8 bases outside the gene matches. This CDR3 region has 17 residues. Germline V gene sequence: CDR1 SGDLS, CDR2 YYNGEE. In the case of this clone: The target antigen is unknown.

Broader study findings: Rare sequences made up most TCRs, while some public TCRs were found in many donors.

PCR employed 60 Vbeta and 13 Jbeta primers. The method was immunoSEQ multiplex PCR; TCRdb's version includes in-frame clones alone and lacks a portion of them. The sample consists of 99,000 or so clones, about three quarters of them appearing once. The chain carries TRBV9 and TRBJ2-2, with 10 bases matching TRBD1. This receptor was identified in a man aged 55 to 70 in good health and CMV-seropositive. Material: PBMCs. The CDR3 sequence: CASSPRWDRGNTGELFF. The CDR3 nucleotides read TGTGCCAGCAGCCCTAGGTGGGACAGGGGAAACACCGGGGAGCTGTTTTTT.